Here is one T cell receptor (beta chain) with its context. Its antigen is unknown. No per-base quality is available; no much larger clone lies one base away. Library prep was done by RT-PCR. The sample was run on a NextSeq 550. TCRdb's own reprocessing of the public reads used fastp at Q25 and MiXCR and kept productive beta chains. When rows share a CDR3 protein, they turn into one entry using the most common DNA and genes. The sample table holds approximately 200,000 distinct CDR3 sequences, of which less than 15% were seen once. In total, the top ten clones hold around a tenth of the sample. The data were obtained in a study of patients and donors after allogeneic stem cell transplantation (dated by TCRdb to about 2020). The specimen sequenced was blood, either unsorted or a sorted T cell fraction (not recorded which). This TCR was recovered from a human donor who was either an allogeneic HSCT recipient or a stem cell or donor lymphocyte infusion donor (not recorded which). It is not recorded whose cells these are; they may come from a transplant donor.

The base sequence is TGCGCCAGCAGCCAAGTATTGCTAGCGGGGATTTTGAACACCGGGGAGCTGTTTTTT. Translated, this gives CASSQVLLAGILNTGELFF. The chain was built from TRBV4-3 and TRBJ2-2; a stretch of 9 junction bases matches TRBD2. V has 1 base trimmed and J has 1 base trimmed; junction bases matching no gene number 10. Taken from the germline V gene, the CDR1 and CDR2 loops are LGHNA and YSLEER. The CDR3 runs 19 residues from the cysteine to the phenylalanine. The DNA shown is the 57-base CDR3, in frame from base 1.